This TCR beta chain derives from a study of T cells and copy number aberrations in small-cell lung cancer (TCRdb year 2021). Regarding the complete study: To relate T cell metrics to mutations and copy number aberrations, the same tumor regions underwent both TCR repertoire sequencing and whole-exome sequencing. Tumor TCR data were available for 16 to 20 patients, and some 15 patients had TCR data from both tumor and normal tissue.

Donors were patients with limited-stage small-cell lung cancer who underwent surgical resection in Hangzhou, China, between about 2008 and 2020. All donors had upfront surgery without preoperative chemotherapy or radiotherapy, and none received immunotherapy before or after surgery. All 19 patients in the sequenced cohort were smokers or heavy second-hand smokers. Adjacent normal lung was collected at least 2 cm from the tumor margin and was morphologically confirmed by two pathologists to be free of malignant cells. To characterize T cell repertoire heterogeneity, the study applied multi-region TCR-beta sequencing to resected limited-stage small-cell lung cancers and to tumor-adjacent lung tissue. Genomic DNA was extracted from FFPE tissue using the AllPrep DNA/RNA FFPE Kit (Qiagen). The immunoSEQ hsTCRB Kit, with multiplexed V- and J-gene primers, was used to amplify TCR-beta CDR3 regions from genomic DNA. Unique DNA barcodes were added in a second PCR, and the samples were pooled together with one negative control and one positive control. The pooled TCR-beta libraries were sequenced using a 150-cycle paired-end protocol on an Illumina MiSeq. Under the source paper's analysis protocol: Adaptive Biotechnologies processed the raw sequencing data into a report containing normalized, annotated TCR-beta repertoires. T-cell density was computed as TCR-beta templates normalized to usable DNA, which was estimated by amplifying housekeeping genes. Richness was defined as the count of unique rearrangements, and clonality was defined as 1 minus Pielou's evenness. In TCRdb, the immuneACCESS table is reduced to in-frame sequences with V and J assigned. These tables do not hold every clone; where another copy was compared, an unresolved V gene accounts for under half, and the others remain unexplained. Clonal size and the V and J genes are those of that table, whereas D and trimming came from the DNA. The table for this sample lists roughly 8,900 clones; about 79% of them were counted only once. The ten largest clonotypes hold roughly 34% of the sample.

Overall study outcomes, separate from this receptor: Tumors had lower T-cell density, richness and clonality than adjacent lung tissue, but the difference in density was not significant. Every specimen was formalin-fixed paraffin-embedded tissue, a material known to introduce sequencing artifacts. The study was limited by a small sample size because surgical resection is uncommon in small-cell lung cancer, and the findings require validation.

V and J are truncated by 4 bases and 4 bases respectively, leaving an intervening sequence of 9 bases. Inclusive of the bounding cysteine and phenylalanine, the CDR3 is 13 residues long. Left in the record is the CDR3 DNA by itself, 39 bases read in frame from the first base. The CDR1 and CDR2 encoded by the germline V gene are SGHDT and YYEEEE. A note on this clone: Its binding antigen is unknown. No much larger clone exists at a distance of one base, and base qualities are not known.

The sequencing sample was made of normal tissue next to the tumor. This TCR came from a man aged 55 to 70 with small cell lung cancer. The V gene is TRBV5-6 and the J gene is TRBJ2-1; the D call is tentative, TRBD1 or TRBD2, as each matches 5 bases. The CDR3 protein is CASSQGPYNEQFF. The DNA is as follows: TGTGCCAGCAGCCAGGGACCATACAATGAGCAGTTCTTC.